Shown below are 9 T cell receptor beta chains from a single sample sequenced in a study of shared clonotypes between healthy human individuals. Produced via immunoSEQ multiplex PCR; TCRdb's table is partial and in-frame only. The sample has around 690,000 clones, 90% seen once; the top ten hold 34%. Sequencing input: memory CD8+ T cells from PBMCs. As to subset: CD45RO+ cells pooled with CCR7-negative TemRA cells. These receptors were obtained from a man younger than 35 in good health. Some clones in this sample may be carry-over from other donors' samples.

The gene calls are TRBV2 and TRBJ1-5; 7 nucleotides line up with TRBD1. The V and J ends lost 6 bases and 12 bases, in that order; junction bases with no gene match: 8. Germline V gene sequence: CDR1 SNHLY, CDR2 FYNNEI. The CDR3 runs 12 residues. CDR3 protein: CASSSDRANQHF. In DNA, the CDR3 is TGTGCCAGCAGCTCTGACAGGGCCAACCAGCATTTT. Full variable domain (rest looked up from reference TRBV2 and TRBJ1-5): EPEVTQTPSHQVTQMGQEVILRCVPISNHLYFYWYRQILGQKVEFLVSFYNNEISEKSEIFDDQFSVERPDGSNFTLKIRSTKLEDSAMYFCASSSDRANQHFGDGTRLSIL.

In its sample, this clone was seen once. The chain couples TRBV5-1 to TRBJ2-3; tentatively, D is TRBD1 (6 bases). The germline V gene encodes CDR1 SGHRS and CDR2 YFSETQ. V lost 3 bases and J lost 0, with 11 bases in between. The CDR3 has 15 residues. Written as DNA, the CDR3 is TGCGCCAGCAGCTCCAACAGGGTTAGCACAGATACGCAGTATTTT. It translates to CASSSNRVSTDTQYF.

The chain employs TRBV2 and TRBJ2-1, with D tentatively TRBD1 or TRBD2 (5 bases each). The length of the CDR3 is 16 residues. V lost 3 bases to trimming and J lost 6 bases, with 18 bases between them. Germline CDR1 reads SNHLY; CDR2 reads FYNNEI. The CDR3 bases are TGTGCCAGCAGTGACACGGGTGGGGGTCTGGGCAATGAGCAGTTCTTC. It yields the protein CASSDTGGGLGNEQFF.

This chain uses TRBV25-1 with TRBJ1-4, with a tentative D call TRBD1 (6 bases). V lost 9 bases and J lost 8, with 16 bases in between. This CDR3 contains 13 residues. In germline, CDR1 is MGHDK, CDR2 SYGVNS. This CDR3 is CARARGQEEKLFF. The CDR3 nucleotides read TGTGCCAGGGCACGGGGGCAGGAGGAAAAACTGTTTTTT.

Of note for this clone: Sequence at one end of the junction differs from germline and may be a read error. The chain couples TRBV4-3 to TRBJ2-7, with D possibly matching TRBD2 (6 bases). Germline loops: CDR1 LGHNA, CDR2 YSLEER. The CDR3 extends over 13 amino acids. The CDR3: CASSPTGSYEQCF. The CDR3 region has the DNA TGCGCCAGCAGCCCGACCGGGAGCTACGAGCAGTGCTTC.

The genes are TRBV7-9 and TRBJ2-7; 11 nucleotides agree with TRBD2. CDR3 size: 15 residues. Germline assignment: CDR1 SEHNR and CDR2 FQNEAQ (reference sequence). V gave up 4 bases and J gave up 3 bases; unmatched junction bases: 5. The CDR3 loop is CASSSDTSGSYEQYF. In DNA form, the CDR3 reads TGTGCCAGCAGCTCCGATACTAGCGGGAGCTACGAGCAGTACTTC. The full variable domain, in which reference TRBV7-9 and TRBJ2-7 provide the parts outside the CDR3, is DTGVSQNPRHKITKRGQNVTFRCDPISEHNRLYWYRQTLGQGPEFLTYFQNEAQLEKSRLLSDRFSAERPKGSFSTLEIQRTEQGDSAMYLCASSSDTSGSYEQYFGPGTRLTVT.

This chain's CDR3 is CASSHGSSYEQYF. Written as DNA, the CDR3 is TGTGCCAGCAGCCACGGGAGCTCCTACGAGCAGTACTTC. The chain is built from TRBV5-4 and TRBJ2-7, with a tentative D call TRBD2 (6 bases). Trimming stripped 4 bases from V and 0 bases from J, with 8 bases between. The CDR3 is 13 residues long. The germline V gene encodes CDR1 SGHNT and CDR2 YYREEE (reference sequence).

The CDR3 sequence is CASSWREAGEQFF. The CDR3 DNA reads TGTGCCAGCAGCTGGCGGGAGGCGGGTGAGCAGTTCTTC. The rearrangement joins TRBV5-4 to TRBJ2-1, with 8 bases that match TRBD2. V shed 3 bases, J shed 9 bases, and the junction held 5 bases outside the gene matches. Germline V lookup: CDR1 SGHNT, CDR2 YYREEE (reference sequence). CDR3 length equals 13 residues. Variable domain in full (rest from reference TRBV5-4 and TRBJ2-1): ETGVTQSPTHLIKTRGQQVTLRCSSQSGHNTVSWYQQALGQGPQFIFQYYREEENGRGNFPPRFSGLQFPNYSSELNVNALELDDSALYLCASSWREAGEQFFGPGTRLTVL.

V gene TRBV2 combines with J gene TRBJ1-5; D uncertain. Germline V gene sequence: CDR1 SNHLY, CDR2 FYNNEI. Trimming removed 7 bases from V and 0 bases from J, with 13 bases in between. The CDR3 runs 15 residues. CDR3 residues: CASTPGVSSNQPQHF. CDR3 bases: TGTGCCAGCACCCCCGGGGTTTCTAGCAATCAGCCCCAGCATTTT.